This T cell receptor (beta chain) is from a study of blood T cell repertoires in COVID-19. CDR3 length: 14 residues. CDR1 LNHDA and CDR2 SQIVND come from the germline V gene (reference sequence). V dropped 3 bases and J dropped 4; count of bases not matched to a gene: 3. TCRdb's table, derived via immunoSEQ multiplex PCR, lists solely in-frame clones and lacks some. The table shows more than 85,000 clones, with 75% to 95% occurring only once. The sequenced sample consisted of peripheral blood. V usage is TRBV19 and J usage is TRBJ1-5, with TRBD1 identical over 7 bases. This sequence originates from a man between 18 and 29 years old with acute or convalescent COVID-19. In DNA form, the CDR3 reads TGTGCCAGTAGTATGGGCAGGGGGAATCAGCCCCAGCATTTT. This translates into CASSMGRGNQPQHF.